This T cell receptor beta chain was captured in a study of cytomegalovirus exposure and HLA in healthy donors. The CDR3 spans 15 residues. The V end lost 7 bases, the J end lost 4 bases, and 18 bases lay between the germline ends. Germline CDR1 is MNHNY and CDR2 is SVGAGI (reference sequence). With regard to this clone: Its specificity is unknown.

This PCR relied on a set of 60 Vbeta primers and 13 Jbeta primers. Sequencing was performed with immunoSEQ multiplex PCR; in TCRdb, only in-frame clones are kept and a portion is missing. Here the sample spans roughly 97,000 clones, around a tenth being singletons. Overall study results and limits: Some V segments, TRBV6-2 and TRBV6-3 among them, were indistinguishable and were therefore excluded. The authors later linked a missense DCLRE1C variant to TCR beta V- and J-gene trimming. Most CMV-associated TCR beta chains were later found to appear HLA-restricted.

The sequencing input was PBMCs. The receptor's source is a man aged 50-59 years in good health and CMV-seropositive. The chain employs TRBV6-6 and TRBJ2-3; a weak D match, TRBD2 (6 bases). CDR3 in DNA: TGTGCCAGCAACCCGGGACTTTTACCCCCAGATACGCAGTATTTT. Its protein is CASNPGLLPPDTQYF.